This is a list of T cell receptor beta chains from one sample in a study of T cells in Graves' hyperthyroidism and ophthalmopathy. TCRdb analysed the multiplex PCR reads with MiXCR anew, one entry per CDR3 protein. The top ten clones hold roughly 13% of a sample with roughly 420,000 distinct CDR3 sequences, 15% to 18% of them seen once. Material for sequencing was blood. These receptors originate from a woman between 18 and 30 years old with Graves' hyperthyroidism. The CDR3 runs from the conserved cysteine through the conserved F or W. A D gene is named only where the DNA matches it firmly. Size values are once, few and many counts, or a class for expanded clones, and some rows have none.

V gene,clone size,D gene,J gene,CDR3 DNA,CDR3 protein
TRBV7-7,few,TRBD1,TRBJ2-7,TGTGCTAGCAGCTTCCGACAGGGGAGTGAGCAGTACTTC,CASSFRQGSEQYF
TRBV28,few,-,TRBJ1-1,TGTGCCGGGTCCTCACACATGAACACTGAAACTTTCTTT,CAGSSHMNTETFF
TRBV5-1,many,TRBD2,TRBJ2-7,TGCGCCAGCAGCGCAAGACTAGCGGGCTCCTACGAGCAGTACTTC,CASSARLAGSYEQYF
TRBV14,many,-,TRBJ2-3,TGTGCCAGCAGCGTGCTCAGTTTTGGCGGCACAGATACGCAGTATTTT,CASSVLSFGGTDTQYF
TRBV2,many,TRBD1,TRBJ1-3,TGTGCCAGCAGTGAAAGGTCGGGACAGGGGGTGATCTCTGGAAACACCATATATTTT,CASSERSGQGVISGNTIYF
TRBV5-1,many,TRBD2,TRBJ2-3,TGCGCCAGCAGCCCGGGACTAGCGGACACAGATACGCAGTATTTT,CASSPGLADTDTQYF
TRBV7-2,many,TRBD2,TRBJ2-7,TGTGCCAGCAGCTTACATTCTGCGGGAGGGCCCTACGAGCAGTACTTC,CASSLHSAGGPYEQYF
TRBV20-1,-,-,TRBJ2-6,TGCAGTGCTAGAGAGCTCACCCGGGACTTTGGGGCCAACGTCCTGACTTTC,CSARELTRDFGANVLTF
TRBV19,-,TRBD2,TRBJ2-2,TGTGGAGCGGGAGATTCGACCGGGGAGCTGTTTTTT,CGAGDSTGELFF
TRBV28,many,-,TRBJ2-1,TGTGCCAGCAGTAATTCCCCTGGGCACAATGAGCAGTTCTTC,CASSNSPGHNEQFF
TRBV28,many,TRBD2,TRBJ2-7,TGTGCCAGCAGTTCACTGTTGGGGGGGGGCTACGAGCAGTACTTC,CASSSLLGGGYEQYF
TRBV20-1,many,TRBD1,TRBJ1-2,TGCAGTGGCATAGAGTACCCAACAGGGGTAGGTGGCTACACCTTC,CSGIEYPTGVGGYTF
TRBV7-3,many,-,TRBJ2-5,TGTGCCAGCAGCTTATCTCCTCACGGGGAGACCCAGTACTTC,CASSLSPHGETQYF
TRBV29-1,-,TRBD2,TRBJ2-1,TGCAGCGGAAAGGGACTAGCGGGGATCTCCTACAATGAGCAGTTCTTC,CSGKGLAGISYNEQFF
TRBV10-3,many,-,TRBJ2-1,TGTGCCATCAGGGGATGGGGGGATGAGCAGTTCTTC,CAIRGWGDEQFF
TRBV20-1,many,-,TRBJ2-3,TGCAGTGCTACCGACTACACAGATACGCAGTATTTT,CSATDYTDTQYF
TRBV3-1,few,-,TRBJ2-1,TGTGCCAGCAGCCAAGAGACGCTGGGAACGGACAGCTCCTACAATGAGCAGTTCTTC,CASSQETLGTDSSYNEQFF
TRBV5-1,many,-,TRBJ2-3,TGCGCCAGCAGCCTAGACCCAAGCGCAGATACGCAGTATTTT,CASSLDPSADTQYF
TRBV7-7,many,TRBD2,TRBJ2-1,TGTGCACACGCTCAGCGGGGGGGCTCAAAAGATGAGCAGTTCTTC,CAHAQRGGSKDEQFF
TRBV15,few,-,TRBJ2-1,TGTGCCACCAGCGGGTCCCGCAGTCCCTCCTACAATGAGCAGTTCTTC,CATSGSRSPSYNEQFF
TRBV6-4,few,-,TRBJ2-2,TGTGCCACCTCACCCGACCCGAACGTAGGGGAGCTGTTTTTT,CATSPDPNVGELFF
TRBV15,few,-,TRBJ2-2,TGTGCCACCAGCAGAGGGGACGCCCCAACGTACACCGGGGAGCTGTTTTTT,CATSRGDAPTYTGELFF
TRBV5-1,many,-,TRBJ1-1,TGCGCCAGCAGCTTGGTAGCGATGAACACTGAAGCTTTCTTT,CASSLVAMNTEAFF
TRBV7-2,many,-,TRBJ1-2,TGTGCCAGCAGCTTAACTAACTATGGCTACACCTTC,CASSLTNYGYTF
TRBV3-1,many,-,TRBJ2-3,TGTGCCAGCAGCCAAGCGATTAGCATTTTAGCCGCAGATACGCAGTATTTT,CASSQAISILAADTQYF
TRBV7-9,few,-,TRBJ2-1,TGTGCCAGCAACCAACACGAAGACAATGAGCAGTTCTTC,CASNQHEDNEQFF
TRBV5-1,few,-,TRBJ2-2,TGCGCCAGCCGTAAAGATGGACAGATCAACACCGGGGAGCTGTTTTTT,CASRKDGQINTGELFF
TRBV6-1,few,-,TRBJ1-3,TGTGCCAGCAGTATAATCATGGGGGAAGCTGGAAACACCATATATTTT,CASSIIMGEAGNTIYF
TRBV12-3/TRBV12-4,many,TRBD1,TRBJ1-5,TGTGCCAGTCATCGACAGGGGGCCGGCGGCAATCAGCCCCAGCATTTT,CASHRQGAGGNQPQHF
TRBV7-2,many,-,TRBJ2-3,TGTGCCAGCAGCACCAAACCGGGACTTACCACAGATACGCAGTATTTT,CASSTKPGLTTDTQYF
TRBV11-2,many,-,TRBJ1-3,TGTGCCAGCAGCCTTACTACAGCGGACGGAAACACCATATATTTT,CASSLTTADGNTIYF
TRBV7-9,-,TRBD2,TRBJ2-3,TGTGCCAGCAGGTCATCTAGCGGGAGAACGGCAGATACGCAGTATTTT,CASRSSSGRTADTQYF
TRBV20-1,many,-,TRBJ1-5,TGCAGTGCTAGAGATTCAACAGGGAAGGATCAGCCCCAGCATTTT,CSARDSTGKDQPQHF
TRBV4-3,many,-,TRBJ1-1,TGCGCCAGCAGCCAAGGGAGCCTGGTCCCCGCTTTCTTT,CASSQGSLVPAFF
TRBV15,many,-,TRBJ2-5,TGTGCCACCAGCAGACTAGCCGGCCAAGAGACCCAGTACTTC,CATSRLAGQETQYF
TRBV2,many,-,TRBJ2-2,TGTGCCAGCAGTGAGGGCGGGATTTTTACGGCCGGGGAGCTGTTTTTT,CASSEGGIFTAGELFF
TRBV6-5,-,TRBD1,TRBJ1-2,TGTGCCAGCAGTTACTTACGGGCCGGGACAGGGGCGATCCGTGGCTACACCTTC,CASSYLRAGTGAIRGYTF
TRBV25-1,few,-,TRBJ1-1,TGTGCCAGCAGCATGGACCGGGCTGAAGCTTTCTTT,CASSMDRAEAFF
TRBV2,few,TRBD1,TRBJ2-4,TGTGCCAGCAGACCAGACAGGGGGCGGGAAAACATTCAGTACTTC,CASRPDRGRENIQYF
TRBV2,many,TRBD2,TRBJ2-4,TGTGCCAGCAACCTAGCGGGAGGACGAGCCAAAAACATTCAGTACTTC,CASNLAGGRAKNIQYF
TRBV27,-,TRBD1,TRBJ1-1,TGTGCCAGCAGCTATCAGGGACAGCTGAACACTGAAGCTTTCTTT,CASSYQGQLNTEAFF
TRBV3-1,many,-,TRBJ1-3,TGTGCCAGCAGCCAAGTGTCTGGAAACACCATATATTTT,CASSQVSGNTIYF
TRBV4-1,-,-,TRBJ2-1,TGCGCCAACAGCCAAGTTTTAAATGAGCAGTTCTTC,CANSQVLNEQFF
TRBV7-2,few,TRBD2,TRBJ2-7,TGTGCCAGCAGCGGAGAGCCGGGACTAGCGGGAGTGGGGTCCTACGAGCAGTACTTC,CASSGEPGLAGVGSYEQYF
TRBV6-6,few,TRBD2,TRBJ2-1,TGTGCCAGCAGTTACGCGACTAGCGGGTACAATGAGCAGTTCTTC,CASSYATSGYNEQFF
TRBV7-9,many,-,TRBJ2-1,TGTGCCAGCAGCTTAGGGGGGGCCGGTGAGCAGTTCTTC,CASSLGGAGEQFF
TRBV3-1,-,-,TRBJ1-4,TGTGCCAGCAGCCAAATAGTGGGAGAAAAACTGTTTTTT,CASSQIVGEKLFF
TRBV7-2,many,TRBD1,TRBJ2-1,TGTGCCAGCAGCTACCGGGACAGGGTCGGGGATGAGCAGTTCTTC,CASSYRDRVGDEQFF
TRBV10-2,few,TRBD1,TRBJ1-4,TGCGCCAGCAGGCGGGACAGCAATGAAAAACTGTTTTTT,CASRRDSNEKLFF
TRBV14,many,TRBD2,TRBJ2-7,TGTGCCAGCAGCCTGGGACTAGTCTACGAGCAGTACTTC,CASSLGLVYEQYF
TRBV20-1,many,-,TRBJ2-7,TGCAGTGCTAGAGATTCAGGGCGAATCTCCTACGAGCAGTACTTC,CSARDSGRISYEQYF
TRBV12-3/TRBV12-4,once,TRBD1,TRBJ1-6,TGTGCCAGCAGTTCTGGGACAGGGGGGAGCTCCTATAATTCACCCCTCCACTTT,CASSSGTGGSSYNSPLHF
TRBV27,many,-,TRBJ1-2,TGTGCCAGCAGCGTACTGCTGGCCGGGACACCCTATGGCTACACCTTC,CASSVLLAGTPYGYTF